This is a list of T cell receptor beta chains from one sample in a study of T cells in tuberculosis. Profiling relied on immunoSEQ multiplex PCR, and the TCRdb table lists in-frame clones only, not all of them. Counted here are more than 45,000 clones, roughly 88% occurring once; the ten biggest clones make up 20% to 25%. The sequenced sample consisted of CD1b-GMM tetramer-negative cells sorted from PBMCs. The receptor source for this set is an adult woman with latent tuberculosis. The CDR3 runs from the conserved cysteine through the conserved F or W. The D gene is left open where the match is weak. The listing skips clone size in some rows; elsewhere it reads once, few, many or a size class.

cdr3_length,j_call,d_call,clone_size,v_call,cdr3_nt,cdr3_aa
16,TRBJ1-5,TRBD1,NA,TRBV19,TGTGCCAGTAGTGTAACCGGGACAGGAAGCAATCAGCCCCAGCATTTT,CASSVTGTGSNQPQHF
14,TRBJ2-2,TRBD2,NA,TRBV27,TGTGCCAGCAGTTTACTAGCGGGCACCGGGGAGCTGTTTTTT,CASSLLAGTGELFF
11,TRBJ2-7,TRBD2,NA,TRBV5-1,TGCGCCAGCGCGGGGGTCTACGAGCAGTACTTC,CASAGVYEQYF
15,TRBJ2-3,NA,NA,TRBV30,TGTGCCTGGAGTCATGCAGGGGTGGGCGCAGATACGCAGTATTTT,CAWSHAGVGADTQYF
15,TRBJ1-2,TRBD1,NA,TRBV18,TGTGCCAGCTCACCAAGTGGGACAGCAGACTATGGCTACACCTTC,CASSPSGTADYGYTF
12,TRBJ1-2,TRBD1,NA,TRBV7-9,TGTGCCAGCAGCCACTTGACAGGGGCCTGGACCTTC,CASSHLTGAWTF
15,TRBJ1-3,NA,NA,TRBV5-1,TGCGCCAGCAGCTCCGGGGATTTGGGAGGAAACACCATATATTTT,CASSSGDLGGNTIYF
13,TRBJ1-2,NA,few,TRBV7-9,TGTGCCAGCAGCTCAGCTGGGGCGAGCGGCTACACCTTC,CASSSAGASGYTF
13,TRBJ2-7,TRBD2,NA,TRBV29-1,TGCAGCGCGGAACCTAGCGGGACCAGGGAGCAGTACTTC,CSAEPSGTREQYF
16,TRBJ1-4,TRBD1,NA,TRBV9,TGTGCCAGCAGCCCCAGACAGGGGACAACTAATGAAAAACTGTTTTTT,CASSPRQGTTNEKLFF
15,TRBJ2-7,NA,NA,TRBV4-3,TGCGCCAGCAGCCAAGATGTGGCGGGGATTCCTCAGCAGTACTTC,CASSQDVAGIPQQYF
16,TRBJ1-4,NA,NA,TRBV6-5,TGTGCCAGCAGTTCCGCCCCTGACATTAGTAGTGAAAAACTGTTTTTT,CASSSAPDISSEKLFF
15,TRBJ2-1,TRBD2,NA,TRBV4-1,TGCGCCAGCAGCCAACTAGCGGGGGGCATGAATGAGCAGTTCTTC,CASSQLAGGMNEQFF
15,TRBJ2-1,NA,NA,TRBV5-4,TGTGCCAGCAGCTTCCAGGGGGGAAGGGGCAATGAGCAGTTCTTC,CASSFQGGRGNEQFF
14,TRBJ1-2,NA,NA,TRBV7-9,TGTGCCAGCAGCGATGGACAGTCCCGCTATGGCTACACCTTC,CASSDGQSRYGYTF
16,TRBJ2-1,NA,NA,TRBV10-1,TGCGCCAGCAGTGAGTTTCTAGAAAGGTACTACAATGAGCAGTTCTTC,CASSEFLERYYNEQFF
16,TRBJ2-7,TRBD1,NA,TRBV6-6,TGTGCCAGCAGTTACGACAGAGGGGGCTCCAATTACGAGCAGTACTTC,CASSYDRGGSNYEQYF
18,TRBJ2-6,TRBD1,NA,TRBV5-1,TGCGCCAGCAGCCCGAGACAGGGTTCGGCGGCTGGGGCCAACGTCCTGACTTTC,CASSPRQGSAAGANVLTF
12,TRBJ1-2,NA,NA,TRBV28,TGTGCCAGCCTTAGAAATAACTATGGCTACACCTTC,CASLRNNYGYTF
18,TRBJ1-1,TRBD1,NA,TRBV6-1,TGTGCCAGCAGTGCGTCCCGGGACAGGGACCCACTGAACACTGAAGCTTTCTTT,CASSASRDRDPLNTEAFF
13,TRBJ2-7,NA,NA,TRBV6-1,TGTGCCAGCATTAGGGGTGCCTCCTACGAGCAGTACTTC,CASIRGASYEQYF
18,TRBJ2-2,TRBD2,NA,TRBV4-2,TGTGCCAGCAGCCAAGAAAAAGGGACTAGAGGGATTGCCGGGGAGCTGTTTTTT,CASSQEKGTRGIAGELFF
14,TRBJ2-3,TRBD1,NA,TRBV9,TGTGCCAGCAGCGCAACAGGGGTGGGAGATACGCAGTATTTT,CASSATGVGDTQYF
14,TRBJ1-1,NA,NA,TRBV10-3,TGTGCCATCAGGGGGGGGCAGGGCCAAACTGAAGCTTTCTTT,CAIRGGQGQTEAFF
14,TRBJ1-4,NA,NA,TRBV6-5,TGTGCCAGCAGTTCCCAAAGGGGTAATGAAAAACTGTTTTTT,CASSSQRGNEKLFF
16,TRBJ2-7,TRBD1,NA,TRBV30,TGTGCCTGGAGCCCCGCGTGGGACAGGGGGAGGGACGAGCAGTACTTC,CAWSPAWDRGRDEQYF
15,TRBJ2-6,NA,once,TRBV7-9,TGTGCCAGCAGCTTTAGGCGGGCTGGGGCCAACGTCCTGACTTTC,CASSFRRAGANVLTF
12,TRBJ2-7,NA,few,TRBV10-3,TGTGCCATCAGTGAGTCGAGGGCGGAGCAGTACTTC,CAISESRAEQYF
14,TRBJ1-5,NA,NA,TRBV9,TGTGCCAGCAGCGTAGGAACAGGACATCAGCCCCAGCATTTT,CASSVGTGHQPQHF
14,TRBJ1-6,TRBD1,NA,TRBV9,TGTGCCAGCGGCCAAGCGACAGGGGATGGGGCCCTCCACTTT,CASGQATGDGALHF
14,TRBJ1-6,NA,NA,TRBV9,TGTGCCAGCAGCGTAGGTCCGGGTAATTCACCCCTCCACTTT,CASSVGPGNSPLHF
11,TRBJ1-2,NA,NA,TRBV20-1,TGCAGTATGAGGGAAAACGATGGCTACACCTTC,CSMRENDGYTF
14,TRBJ2-3,TRBD2,NA,TRBV4-3,TGCGCCAGCAGCCAAACTCCGACTAGCTTATCGCAGTATTTT,CASSQTPTSLSQYF
13,TRBJ1-2,NA,NA,TRBV10-3,TGTGCCATCAGGAGAGAGGCGGGCTATGGCTACACCTTC,CAIRREAGYGYTF
15,TRBJ1-2,TRBD1,NA,TRBV7-9,TGTGCCAGCAGCTTAGCGGGACAGGACAACTATGGCTACACCTTC,CASSLAGQDNYGYTF
15,TRBJ1-5,NA,few,TRBV5-4,TGTGCCAGCAGCTATCAAGACAGGCCAAATCAGCCCCAGCATTTT,CASSYQDRPNQPQHF
19,TRBJ2-2,TRBD2,NA,TRBV4-2,TGTGCCAGCAGCCAAGAAGTCGCCACCGGACTAGTTGTCACCGGGGAGCTGTTTTTT,CASSQEVATGLVVTGELFF
14,TRBJ1-1,NA,NA,TRBV7-2,TGTGCCAGCAGCCCAGCGGGACTGAACACTGAAGCTTTCTTT,CASSPAGLNTEAFF
16,TRBJ2-4,TRBD2,NA,TRBV4-2,TGTGCCAGCAGCCTCCCGACTAGCGGGACCTTAAACATTCAGTACTTC,CASSLPTSGTLNIQYF
13,TRBJ2-3,TRBD1,NA,TRBV29-1,TGCAGCGTTGGTCGGGACAGAACAGATACGCAGTATTTT,CSVGRDRTDTQYF
14,TRBJ2-7,TRBD1,NA,TRBV7-2,TGTGCCAGCAGCTGGGACAGGGCTAACTACGAGCAGTACTTC,CASSWDRANYEQYF
13,TRBJ2-1,NA,NA,TRBV2,TGTGCCAGCCTTCCGGGACAAATTAGTGAGCAGTTCTTC,CASLPGQISEQFF
17,TRBJ2-3,TRBD2,NA,TRBV7-9,TGTGCCAGCAGCTTATTGACTAGCGGGAGGATTCTGGGGACGCAGTATTTT,CASSLLTSGRILGTQYF
15,TRBJ1-4,TRBD1,NA,TRBV9,TGTGCCAGCAGCTTGGGGGACAGGGTTCCGGAAAAACTGTTTTTT,CASSLGDRVPEKLFF
14,TRBJ2-7,TRBD2,NA,TRBV30,TGTGCCTGGACCGGACTAGCGGGACCCTACGAGCAGTACTTC,CAWTGLAGPYEQYF
15,TRBJ1-1,TRBD1,NA,TRBV7-2,TGTGCCAGCAGCTCGGACAGGGAGGTGAACACTGAAGCTTTCTTT,CASSSDREVNTEAFF
15,TRBJ1-1,TRBD1,NA,TRBV28,TGTGCCAGCAGTTACGACAGGGCGTGGAACACTGAAGCTTTCTTT,CASSYDRAWNTEAFF
15,TRBJ2-7,TRBD2,NA,TRBV9,TGTGCCAGCAGCGCGGGACTAGCGGGAGGCTCAGAGCAGTACTTC,CASSAGLAGGSEQYF
14,TRBJ1-2,NA,few,TRBV7-2,TGTGCCAGCAGCTTAGACTCGGGGTTCTATGGCTACACCTTC,CASSLDSGFYGYTF
13,TRBJ1-1,NA,NA,TRBV6-4,TGTGCCAGCAGTGACGGAGAGAGCACTGAAGCTTTCTTT,CASSDGESTEAFF
17,TRBJ2-7,TRBD1,NA,TRBV5-1,TGCGCCAGCAGCTTGGCTGTAGGGGGGACAGGGTTGGACGAGCAGTACTTC,CASSLAVGGTGLDEQYF
16,TRBJ2-5,TRBD2,NA,TRBV27,TGTGCCAGCAGTTTTATTTTAGCGGGGGGGCTCGGGACCCAGTACTTC,CASSFILAGGLGTQYF
17,TRBJ2-1,TRBD2,NA,TRBV10-3,TGTGCCATCGCGTCAAGCACGCTAGCGGGTTCCTACAATGAGCAGTTCTTC,CAIASSTLAGSYNEQFF